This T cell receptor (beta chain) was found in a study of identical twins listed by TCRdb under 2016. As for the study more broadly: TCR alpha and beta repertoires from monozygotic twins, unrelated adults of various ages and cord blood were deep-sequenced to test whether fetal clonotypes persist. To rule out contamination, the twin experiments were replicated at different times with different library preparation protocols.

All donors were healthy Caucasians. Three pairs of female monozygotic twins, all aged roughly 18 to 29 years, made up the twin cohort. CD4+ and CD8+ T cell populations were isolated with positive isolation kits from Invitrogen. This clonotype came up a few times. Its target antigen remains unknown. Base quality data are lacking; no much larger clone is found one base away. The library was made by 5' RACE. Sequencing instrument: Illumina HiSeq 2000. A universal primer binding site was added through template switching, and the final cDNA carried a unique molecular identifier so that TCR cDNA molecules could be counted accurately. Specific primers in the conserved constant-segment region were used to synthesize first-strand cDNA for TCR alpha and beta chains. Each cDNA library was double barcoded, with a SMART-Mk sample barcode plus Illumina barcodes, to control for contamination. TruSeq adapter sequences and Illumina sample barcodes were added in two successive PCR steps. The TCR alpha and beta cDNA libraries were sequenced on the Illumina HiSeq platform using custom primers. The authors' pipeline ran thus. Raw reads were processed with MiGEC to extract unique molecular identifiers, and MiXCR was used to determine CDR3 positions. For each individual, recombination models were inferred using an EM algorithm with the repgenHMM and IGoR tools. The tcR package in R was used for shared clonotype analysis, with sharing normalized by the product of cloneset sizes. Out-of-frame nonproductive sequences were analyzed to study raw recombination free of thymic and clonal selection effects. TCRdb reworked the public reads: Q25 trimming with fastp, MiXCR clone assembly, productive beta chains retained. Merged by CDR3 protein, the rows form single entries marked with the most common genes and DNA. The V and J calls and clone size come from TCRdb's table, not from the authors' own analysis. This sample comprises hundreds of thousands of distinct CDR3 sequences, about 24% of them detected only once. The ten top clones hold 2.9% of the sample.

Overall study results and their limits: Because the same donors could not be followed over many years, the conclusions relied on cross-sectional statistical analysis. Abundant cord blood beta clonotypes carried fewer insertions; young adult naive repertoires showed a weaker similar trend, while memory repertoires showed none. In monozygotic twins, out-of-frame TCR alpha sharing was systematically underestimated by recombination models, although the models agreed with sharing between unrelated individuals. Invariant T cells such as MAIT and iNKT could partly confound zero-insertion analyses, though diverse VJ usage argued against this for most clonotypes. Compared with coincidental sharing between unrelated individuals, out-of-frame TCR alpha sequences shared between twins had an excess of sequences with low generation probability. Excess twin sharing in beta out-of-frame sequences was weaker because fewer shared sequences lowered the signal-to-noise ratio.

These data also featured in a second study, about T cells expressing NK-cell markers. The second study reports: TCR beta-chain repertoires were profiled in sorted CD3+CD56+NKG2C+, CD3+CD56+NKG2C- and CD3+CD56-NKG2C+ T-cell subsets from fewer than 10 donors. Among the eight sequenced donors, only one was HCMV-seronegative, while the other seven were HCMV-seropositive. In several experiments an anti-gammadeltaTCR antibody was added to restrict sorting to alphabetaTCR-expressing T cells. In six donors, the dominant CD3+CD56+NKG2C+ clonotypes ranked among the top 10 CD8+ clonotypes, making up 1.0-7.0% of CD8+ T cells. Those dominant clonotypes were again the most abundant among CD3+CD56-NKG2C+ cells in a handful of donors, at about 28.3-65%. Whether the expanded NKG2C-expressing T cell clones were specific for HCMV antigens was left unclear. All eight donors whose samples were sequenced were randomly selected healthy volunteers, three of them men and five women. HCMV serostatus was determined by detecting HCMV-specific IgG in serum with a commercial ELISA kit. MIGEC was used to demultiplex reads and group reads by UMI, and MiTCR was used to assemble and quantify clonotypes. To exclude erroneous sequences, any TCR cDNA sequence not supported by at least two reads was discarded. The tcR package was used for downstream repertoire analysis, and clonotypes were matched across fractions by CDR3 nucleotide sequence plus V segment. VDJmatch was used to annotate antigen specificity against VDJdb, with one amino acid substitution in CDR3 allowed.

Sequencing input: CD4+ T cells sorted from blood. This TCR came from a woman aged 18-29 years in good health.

The DNA sequence is TGTGCCAGCAGTCGGACGGCTGGGGCCCAGTACTTC. It encodes CASSRTAGAQYF. The sequence joins TRBV12-3 or TRBV12-4 to TRBJ2-5; the D gene identity is not certain. V was cut back by 5 bases and J by 9 bases, leaving a gap of 13 bases between them. From the cysteine up to the phenylalanine, the CDR3 has a length of 12 residues. Just CDR3 DNA is preserved here, 36 bases in frame from base 1.